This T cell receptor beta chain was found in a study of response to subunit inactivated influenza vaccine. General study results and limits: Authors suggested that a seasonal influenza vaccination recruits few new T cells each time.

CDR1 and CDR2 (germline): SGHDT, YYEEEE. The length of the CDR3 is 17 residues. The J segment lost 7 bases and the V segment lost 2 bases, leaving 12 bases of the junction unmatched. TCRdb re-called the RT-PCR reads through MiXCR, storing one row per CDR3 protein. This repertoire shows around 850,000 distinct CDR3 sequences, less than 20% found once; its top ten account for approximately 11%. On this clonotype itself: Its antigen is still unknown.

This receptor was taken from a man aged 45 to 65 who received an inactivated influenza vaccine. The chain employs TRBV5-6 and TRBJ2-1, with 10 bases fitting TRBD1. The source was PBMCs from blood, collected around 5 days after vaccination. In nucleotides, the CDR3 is TGTGCCAGCAGCTTTATAACCGGGACAGGGGATTGGAATGAGCAGTTCTTC. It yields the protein CASSFITGTGDWNEQFF.